This T cell receptor (beta chain) was captured by sequencing in a study of blood T cell repertoires in COVID-19. Turning to the study itself: PBMCs, B-cell-depleted T cells, or T cells provided the cDNA or gDNA that made up the material.

The assay was immunoSEQ multiplex PCR, and TCRdb's table has in-frame clones only and misses some. In the table there are about 210,000 clones, more than 75% of which are singletons. Sequenced material: PBMCs or T cells enriched from blood (not recorded which). The source of this sequence is a man aged 25-45 years in a cohort exposed to, infected with or recovered from COVID-19 (not recorded which).

The CDR3 region is CASSIDRTSYYF. The CDR3 coding sequence is TGTGCCAGTAGTATAGATCGGACTAGCTATTACTTC. V is TRBV19 and J is TRBJ2-4; 8 bases are a match to TRBD2. This CDR3 comprises 12 residues. V gave up 0 bases and J gave up 16 bases; unmatched junction bases: 5. Germline V gene lookup returns CDR1 LNHDA and CDR2 SQIVND (reference sequence).